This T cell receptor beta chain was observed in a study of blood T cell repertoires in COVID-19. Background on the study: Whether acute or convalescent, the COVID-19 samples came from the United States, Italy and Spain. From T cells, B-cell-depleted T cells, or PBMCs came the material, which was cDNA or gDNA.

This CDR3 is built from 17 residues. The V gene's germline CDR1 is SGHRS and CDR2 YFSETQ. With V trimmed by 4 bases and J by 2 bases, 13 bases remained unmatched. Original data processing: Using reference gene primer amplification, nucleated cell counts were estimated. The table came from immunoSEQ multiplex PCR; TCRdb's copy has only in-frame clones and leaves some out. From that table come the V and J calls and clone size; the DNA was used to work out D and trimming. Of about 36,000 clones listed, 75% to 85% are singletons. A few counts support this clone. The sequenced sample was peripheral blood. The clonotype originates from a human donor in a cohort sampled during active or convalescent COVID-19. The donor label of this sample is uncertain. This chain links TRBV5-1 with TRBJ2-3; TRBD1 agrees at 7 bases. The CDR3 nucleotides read TGCGCCAGCAGCCTTCCTACAGGGGTTCGGGACACAGATACGCAGTATTTT. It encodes CASSLPTGVRDTDTQYF.